These 8 T cell receptor beta chains share one sample of origin, sequenced in a study of blood T cell repertoires in COVID-19. The table came from immunoSEQ multiplex PCR; TCRdb's copy has only in-frame clones and leaves some out. This table has roughly 300,000 clones, about 87% appearing once. Source material: peripheral blood. Receptor source: a woman between 50 and 59 years old who had recovered from COVID-19.

The gene calls are TRBV15 and TRBJ2-3; 10 positions match TRBD1. This CDR3 spans 14 amino acids. Germline CDR1 and CDR2: LNHNV and YYDKDF (reference sequence). J gave up 5 bases and V 8 bases, and 7 bases lay outside the gene matches. CDR3 coding DNA: TGTGCCACCGAAGACAGGGGGCGGGTAGATACGCAGTATTTT. Its protein is CATEDRGRVDTQYF.

The rearrangement uses TRBV24-1 and TRBJ1-5; D remains unclear. Germline CDR1 is KGHDR and CDR2 is SFDVKD. This CDR3 contains 17 residues. Trimming took off 3 bases at V and 3 bases at J, with 17 bases between the two ends. CDR3 in DNA: TGTGCCACCAGTGATGGGAGGGAAGAGGCCCTCAATCAGCCCCAGCATTTT. Amino acids: CATSDGREEALNQPQHF.

The chain recombines TRBV10-1 with TRBJ2-7; 13 positions match TRBD2. The germline V gene has CDR1 WNHNN and CDR2 SYGVQD (reference sequence). V shed 6 bases, J shed 4 bases, and the junction held 3 bases outside the gene matches. CDR3 length equals 14 residues. The CDR3: CASRLAGGMYEQYF. CDR3 in DNA: TGCGCCAGCAGACTAGCGGGAGGGATGTACGAGCAGTACTTC.

V usage is TRBV5-1 and J usage is TRBJ1-1; 7 nucleotides match TRBD1. CDR1 is SGHRS and CDR2 is YFSETQ in the germline V gene. J was trimmed by 1 base and V by 4 bases; bases with no gene match: 7. The CDR3 extends over 15 amino acids. CDR3 amino acids: CASSGMTGPNTEAFF. The DNA of the CDR3 is TGCGCCAGCAGCGGGATGACAGGGCCGAACACTGAAGCTTTCTTT.

This clone was recorded a few times. V is TRBV11-2 and J is TRBJ2-2; D is uncertain. The CDR3 is made up of 16 amino acids. Between the trimmed V and J ends, which lost 5 bases and 6 bases, there was a span of 19 bases. Germline lookup yields CDR1 SGHAT and CDR2 FQNNGV. CDR3: CASSRWPGVFPGELFF. As DNA, the CDR3 is TGTGCCAGCAGCCGATGGCCCGGAGTGTTTCCCGGGGAGCTGTTTTTT.

The genes are TRBV7-6 and TRBJ2-1, with D perhaps matching TRBD2 (6 bases). Per germline, CDR1 SGHVS and CDR2 FNYEAQ. Trimming left V 4 bases short and J 8 bases short, with 24 bases between. The CDR3 extends over 17 amino acids. CDR3 region: CASSSRKWRARGHEQFF. Written as DNA, the CDR3 is TGTGCCAGCAGCTCCCGGAAATGGAGGGCCCGGGGCCATGAGCAGTTCTTC.

This clone was counted only a few times. V gene TRBV5-1 combines with J gene TRBJ2-2, with 7 positions matching TRBD2. Trimming at V came to 4 bases and at J to 2 bases, leaving 2 bases not matched to a gene. The CDR3 covers 14 residues. The germline V gene encodes CDR1 SGHRS and CDR2 YFSETQ. The CDR3 spells CASSRGDNTGELFF. The CDR3 region has the DNA TGCGCCAGCAGCCGGGGGGACAACACCGGGGAGCTGTTTTTT.

V and J are TRBV28 and TRBJ1-1, with D maybe TRBD1 (5 bases). Germline V gene lookup returns CDR1 MDHEN and CDR2 SYDVKM. V gave up 6 bases and J gave up 4 bases, with 15 bases separating them. CDR3 length: 14 amino acids. The chain's CDR3 is CASSYTPGSTEAFF. In DNA form, the CDR3 reads TGTGCCAGCAGCTACACACCAGGGTCCACTGAAGCTTTCTTT.